Below, one TCR beta chain is given with its context. Germline V lookup: CDR1 KGHSH, CDR2 LQKENI. The J segment lost 9 bases and the V segment lost 3 bases, leaving 3 bases of the junction unmatched. CDR3 size: 13 residues. The sample belongs to a study of blood T cell repertoires in COVID-19. This table comes from immunoSEQ multiplex PCR, and its TCRdb copy is limited to in-frame clones, with some not included. The sample shows about 380,000 clones, roughly 77% of them seen only once. Sequences were obtained from peripheral blood. This TCR derives from a human donor with acute or convalescent COVID-19. The donor label of this sample is uncertain. The rearrangement joins TRBV18 to TRBJ1-5; 9 bases line up with TRBD1. The CDR3 sequence is CASSPGQGWPQHF. In DNA, the CDR3 is TGTGCCAGCTCACCGGGACAGGGTTGGCCCCAGCATTTT.